The T cell receptor beta chain under discussion was sequenced for a study of shared clonotypes between healthy human individuals. The assay ran at deep level. Here immunoSEQ multiplex PCR was the method, and the copy in TCRdb shows in-frame clones only, minus some. The table includes millions of clones, about 92% detected once. This CDR3 region has 15 residues. V was pared by 6 bases and J by 4 bases, with 4 bases of the junction left unmatched. Germline values: CDR1 MNHEY, CDR2 SMNVEV (reference sequence). Concerning this clone itself: The same CDR3 arises from other DNA sequences in this sample as well.

CD45RO-negative, CCR7-selected cells formed the naive CD8 fraction, which excluded terminally differentiated effector memory CD45RA+ cells. The chain employs TRBV27 and TRBJ2-1; 12 bases are shared with TRBD2. This TCR was sampled from a man younger than 35 in good health. Some clones in this sample may be carry-over from other donors' samples. The source material was naive CD8+ T cells from PBMCs. This CDR3 is CASSPTSGRYNEQFF. The DNA of the CDR3 is TGTGCCAGCAGCCCCACTAGCGGGAGGTACAATGAGCAGTTCTTC.